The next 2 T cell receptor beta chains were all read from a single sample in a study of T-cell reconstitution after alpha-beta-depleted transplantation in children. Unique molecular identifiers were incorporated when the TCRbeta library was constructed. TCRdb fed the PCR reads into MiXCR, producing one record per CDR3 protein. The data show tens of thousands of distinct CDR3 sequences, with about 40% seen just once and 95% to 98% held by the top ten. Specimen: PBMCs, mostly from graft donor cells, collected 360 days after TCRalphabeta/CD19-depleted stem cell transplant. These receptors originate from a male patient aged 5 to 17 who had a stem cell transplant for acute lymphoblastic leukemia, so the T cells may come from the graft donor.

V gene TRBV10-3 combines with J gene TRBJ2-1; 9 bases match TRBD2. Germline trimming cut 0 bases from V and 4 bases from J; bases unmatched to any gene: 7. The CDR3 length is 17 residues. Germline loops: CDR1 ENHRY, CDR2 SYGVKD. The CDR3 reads CAISESGAGGYYNEQFF. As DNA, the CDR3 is TGTGCCATCAGTGAGTCTGGAGCGGGGGGATATTACAATGAGCAGTTCTTC.

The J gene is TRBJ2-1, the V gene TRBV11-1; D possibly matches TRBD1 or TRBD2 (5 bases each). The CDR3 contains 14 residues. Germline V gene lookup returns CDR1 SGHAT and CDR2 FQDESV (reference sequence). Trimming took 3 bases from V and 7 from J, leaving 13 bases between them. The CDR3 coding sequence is TGTGCCAGCAGCTTCACGGGGTCAGGGAATGAGCAGTTCTTC. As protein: CASSFTGSGNEQFF.